This T cell receptor (beta chain) is from a study of T cell responses to AZD1222 COVID-19 vaccine. As concerns this clone: Its antigen remains unknown.

Repertoires were generated with immunoSEQ multiplex PCR, while TCRdb's copy carries only in-frame clones and drops some. Seen here are under 200,000 clones, over 90% observed once, and the top ten hold roughly 3.9%. Whole-study findings and limits: Only after the peak T cell response were repertoires sampled. There were mostly white British donors and more females than males, and clonal diversity was possibly underestimated.

The junction had 10 bases not matched to a gene; V was cut back by 4 bases and J by 8 bases. CDR3 length: 14 residues. From germline, CDR1 is MNHNY and CDR2 SVGAGI (reference sequence). The chain has TRBV6-6 and TRBJ1-2; 7 nucleotides align to TRBD1. The clonotype originates from an adult in good health. Sequenced here: peripheral blood, sampled on day 0 of AZD1222 vaccination. CDR3 DNA sequence: TGTGCCAGCAGTTGGCCTCGACAGGGAGGAGGCTACACCTTC. Translated, it gives CASSWPRQGGGYTF.